Below are 3 T cell receptor beta chains sequenced from a single sample in a study of post-analysis software for immune sequencing data. The study's findings and limits: Patients carried several TRBV segments more frequently than controls did, and TRBV5-6, TRBV5-1 and TRBV20-1 were among them.

No antigen is known for these receptors. cDNA libraries for TCR beta contained unique molecular identifiers. TCRdb processed the PCR reads anew with MiXCR; each CDR3 protein has one entry. The top ten clones hold roughly 4.4% of a sample with 650,000 to 850,000 distinct CDR3 sequences, 53% of them seen once. The specimen sequenced was blood. The receptors were gathered from a girl aged 10 to 17 with multiple sclerosis.

The rearrangement joins TRBV5-1 to TRBJ2-1; D remains ambiguous. In germline, CDR1 is SGHRS, CDR2 YFSETQ. The germline V and J ends were trimmed by 2 bases and 0 bases, with 15 bases remaining between them. The CDR3 totals 17 residues. In DNA, the CDR3 is TGCGCCAGCAGCTTTTCGGAGCTTTCGAGCTCCTACAATGAGCAGTTCTTC. This encodes CASSFSELSSSYNEQFF.

The rearrangement joins TRBV6-5 to TRBJ2-4, with TRBD2 as a possible D gene (5 bases). The V and J ends lost 0 bases and 13 bases respectively, with 19 bases between them. The V gene's germline CDR1 is MNHEY and CDR2 SVGAGI. This CDR3 has 15 amino acids. DNA for the CDR3: TGTGCCAGCAGTTACTCCTTTATTAGGTTTGGGGAGCAGTACTTC. Translating it yields CASSYSFIRFGEQYF.

This clonotype appeared a few times. The rearrangement links TRBV9 to TRBJ2-7; 10 positions match TRBD2. Losses at the gene ends were 3 bases for V and 4 bases for J; bases not matched to a gene: 7. From germline, CDR1 is SGDLS and CDR2 YYNGEE. The length of the CDR3 is 15 residues. In nucleotides, the CDR3 is TGTGCCAGCAGCGCCGGGGCTAGCGGGAGTTACGAGCAGTACTTC. Translated: CASSAGASGSYEQYF.